The T cell receptor (beta chain) under discussion was sequenced for a study of a mutant IDH1 vaccine in newly diagnosed glioma. Time point denoted: week 35, safety follow-up. A single vaccine dose contained 300 ug of mutant IDH1 20-mer peptide, and topical imiquimod was used with it. To note about this clone: Its antigen is currently unknown.

Assay: immunoSEQ multiplex PCR; the TCRdb copy retains only in-frame clones and omits some. The sample records 40,000 to 45,000 clones, roughly 79% being singletons. The material sequenced was PBMCs, taken from a glioma patient whose treatment included an IDH1 peptide vaccine. The source is a woman aged 40 to 50 with glioma. Some clones in this sample may be carry-over from other donors' samples.

CDR3 coding DNA: TGTGCCAGCAGCCGACTTGATCCGTACCAAGAGACCCAGTACTTC. Its protein is CASSRLDPYQETQYF. The V gene is TRBV4-2, the J gene TRBJ2-5; no definite D call. Germline V gene sequence: CDR1 LGHNA, CDR2 YNFKEQ. The CDR3 contains 15 residues. V was clipped by 4 bases and J by 0 bases, with 12 bases between them.